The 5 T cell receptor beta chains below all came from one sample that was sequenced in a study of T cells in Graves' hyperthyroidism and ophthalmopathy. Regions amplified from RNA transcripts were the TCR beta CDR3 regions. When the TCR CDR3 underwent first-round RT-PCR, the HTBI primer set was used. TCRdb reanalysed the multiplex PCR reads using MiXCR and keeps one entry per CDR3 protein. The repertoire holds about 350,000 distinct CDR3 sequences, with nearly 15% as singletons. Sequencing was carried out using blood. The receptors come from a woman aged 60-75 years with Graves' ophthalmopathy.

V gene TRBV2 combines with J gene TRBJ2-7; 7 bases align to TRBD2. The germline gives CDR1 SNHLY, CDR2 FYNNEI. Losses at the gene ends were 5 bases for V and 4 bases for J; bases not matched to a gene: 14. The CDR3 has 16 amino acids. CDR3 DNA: TGTGCCAGCAGTAAGCAGCCTGGCCTAGCGGTTTACGAGCAGTACTTC. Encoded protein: CASSKQPGLAVYEQYF. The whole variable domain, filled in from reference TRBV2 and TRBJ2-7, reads EPEVTQTPSHQVTQMGQEVILRCVPISNHLYFYWYRQILGQKVEFLVSFYNNEISEKSEIFDDQFSVERPDGSNFTLKIRSTKLEDSAMYFCASSKQPGLAVYEQYFGPGTRLTVT.

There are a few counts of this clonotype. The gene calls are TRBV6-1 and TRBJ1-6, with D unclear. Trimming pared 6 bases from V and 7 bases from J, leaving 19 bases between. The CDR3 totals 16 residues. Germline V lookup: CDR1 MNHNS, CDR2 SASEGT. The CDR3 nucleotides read TGTGCCAGCAGACTCGTGTCGTCTCCGGGGAATTCACCCCTCCACTTT. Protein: CASRLVSSPGNSPLHF.

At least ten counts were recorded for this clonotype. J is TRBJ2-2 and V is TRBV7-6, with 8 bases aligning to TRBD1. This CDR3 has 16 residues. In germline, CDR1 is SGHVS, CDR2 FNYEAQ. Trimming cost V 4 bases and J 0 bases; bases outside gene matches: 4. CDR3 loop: CASSSLDRANTGELFF. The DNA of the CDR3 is TGTGCCAGCAGCTCATTGGACAGGGCGAACACCGGGGAGCTGTTTTTT.

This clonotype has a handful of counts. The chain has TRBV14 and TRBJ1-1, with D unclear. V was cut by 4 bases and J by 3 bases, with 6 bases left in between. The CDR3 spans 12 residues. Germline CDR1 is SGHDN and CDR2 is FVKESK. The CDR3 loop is CASSRVDTEAFF. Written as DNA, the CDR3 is TGTGCCAGCAGCCGGGTGGACACTGAAGCTTTCTTT.

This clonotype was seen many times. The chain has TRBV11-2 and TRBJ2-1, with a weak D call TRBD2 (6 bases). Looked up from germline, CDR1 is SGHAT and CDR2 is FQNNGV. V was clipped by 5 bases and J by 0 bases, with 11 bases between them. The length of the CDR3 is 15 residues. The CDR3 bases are TGTGCCAGCAGCCCGCTGGGGGGCTCCTACAATGAGCAGTTCTTC. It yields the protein CASSPLGGSYNEQFF.